The T cell receptor beta chain described here comes from a study of vaccination and CD4 T cells after COVID-19. In the study overall: Participants, all vaccine recipients, received two doses of either BNT162b2 or mRNA-1273.

CD4+ T cells that had been cultured provided DNA sequenced with the Oncomine TCR Beta short-read assay. TCRdb independently ran MiXCR on the PCR reads; one entry per CDR3 protein. The sample carries around 26,000 distinct CDR3 sequences, about 41% recorded once. In the case of this clonotype: Its antigen remains unknown.

The germline CDR1 and CDR2 sequences are MNHEY and SVGEGT. The CDR3 has 15 amino acids. The germline V and J ends were trimmed by 6 bases and 0 bases, with 12 bases remaining between them. The sample's treatment: approximately nine-day PBMC culture with coronavirus spike peptide pools or control peptides (ViraFEST assay). The chain joins TRBV6-2 or TRBV6-3 to TRBJ2-1; D is possibly TRBD2 (5 bases). The sequence derives from a human donor who had recovered from COVID-19. Sequencing was carried out using CD4+ T cells from blood, cultured in vitro. The DNA for the CDR3 is TGTGCCAGCAGAACAGCGGAACGCTCCTACAATGAGCAGTTCTTC. This encodes CASRTAERSYNEQFF.